This T cell receptor (beta chain) was captured in a study of CD4+ T cells in melanoma. Study observations and caveats: Diverse differentiation states were reported for melanoma neoantigen-specific CD4+ T cells. A reported correlation linked neoantigen-specific CD4+ T cells to CD8+, macrophage and B cell function.

Data came from immunoSEQ multiplex PCR; TCRdb stores just in-frame clones and leaves some out. This table has over 14,000 clones, 63% appearing once. CDR1 and CDR2 (germline): SGHRS, YFSETQ. The length of the CDR3 is 14 residues. V was shortened by 1 base and J by 8 bases, with 15 bases between the two germline ends. Turning to this clone: Its antigen remains unknown.

Specimen: cells from a culture (not recorded whether cultured in vitro). The TCR sequence derives from a human donor with melanoma. The chain carries TRBV5-1 and TRBJ1-1; unclear D gene. Written as DNA, the CDR3 is TGCGCCAGCAGCTTGTCAGCGCGCGGGTCGGAAGCTTTCTTT. Protein sequence: CASSLSARGSEAFF.